One sample yielded the 10 T cell receptor beta chains listed below, sequenced in a study of T cell repertoires in cytomegalovirus infection. Each CDR3 protein is one row after TCRdb ran MiXCR on the reads. The sample holds approximately 500,000 distinct CDR3 sequences; more than 25% are singletons and the top ten take over 10%. Material: PBMCs. The receptors here all came from a human donor in good health (CMV status not recorded). Some clones in this sample may be carry-over from other donors' samples.

This chain links TRBV30 with TRBJ1-1, with TRBD1 identical over 7 bases. The trim removed 3 bases at V and 4 bases at J, leaving 8 bases unmatched. The length of the CDR3 is 14 residues. Germline V gives CDR1 GTSNPN, CDR2 SVGIG (reference sequence). Here the CDR3 DNA reads TGTGCCTGGAGCAGAGGGGGCGAAGTCACTGAAGCTTTCTTT. Its protein is CAWSRGGEVTEAFF.

This clonotype turned up a few times. An end of the junction does not agree with germline; a read error may underlie this. The CDR3, as DNA: TGCGCCAGCAGCCAAGATCAAGGGCTAGCGGGCACAGATACGCAGTATTTT. This encodes CASSQDQGLAGTDTQYF. This chain uses TRBV4-2 with TRBJ2-3, with TRBD2 matching 7 bases. This CDR3 is 17 amino acids long. Germline V CDR1 and CDR2: LGHNA, YNFKEQ.

This clonotype was observed a few times. The chain links TRBV12-3 or TRBV12-4 to TRBJ1-1, with 7 bases lining up with TRBD1. The CDR3 length is 13 residues. Germline trimming cut 6 bases from V and 5 bases from J; bases unmatched to any gene: 6. The CDR3 DNA sequence: TGTGCCAGCAGAGAAAGGGGGCGAACTGAAGCTTTCTTT. It is translated as CASRERGRTEAFF.

This sequence joins TRBV4-2 and TRBJ2-5, with 12 bases that match TRBD2. The V and J ends lost 2 bases and 4 bases, in that order; junction bases with no gene match: 8. This CDR3 region has 17 residues. CDR1 and CDR2 from the germline V gene are LGHNA and YNFKEQ. CDR3 in DNA: TGTGCCAGCAGCCAAATTTCTAGCGGGAGGGAAACAGAGACCCAGTACTTC. Residues: CASSQISSGRETETQYF.

The chain carries TRBV7-9 and TRBJ2-5; 11 bases line up with TRBD1. Germline V CDR1 and CDR2: SEHNR, FQNEAQ (reference sequence). The CDR3 length is 15 residues. V trimming: 5 bases; J trimming: 4 bases; junction bases outside the gene matches: 6. In DNA, the CDR3 is TGTGCCAGCAGCATCGGGACAGGGGGAGGAGAGACCCAGTACTTC. Amino acids: CASSIGTGGGETQYF. Full variable domain (remainder filled in from reference TRBV7-9 and TRBJ2-5): DTGVSQNPRHKITKRGQNVTFRCDPISEHNRLYWYRQTLGQGPEFLTYFQNEAQLEKSRLLSDRFSAERPKGSFSTLEIQRTEQGDSAMYLCASSIGTGGGETQYFGPGTRLLVL.

As for this clonotype: Sequence at one end of the junction differs from germline and may be a read error. The chain combines TRBV6-5 with TRBJ1-3; D is unresolved. This CDR3 has 13 amino acids. CDR1 is MNHEY, CDR2 SVGAGI, per germline. CDR3 nucleotides: TGTACCAGCAGTTACTCGTATGGAAACACCATATATTTT. This encodes CTSSYSYGNTIYF.

This chain uses TRBV7-2 with TRBJ2-1, with 9 nucleotides matching TRBD2. Trimming cost V 0 bases and J 4 bases; bases outside gene matches: 4. The V gene's germline CDR1 is SGHTA and CDR2 FQGNSA. The CDR3 extends over 16 amino acids. CDR3 in amino acids: CASSLAGGRGYNEQFF. The DNA for the CDR3 is TGTGCCAGCAGCTTAGCGGGCGGGAGGGGATACAATGAGCAGTTCTTC.

The chain uses TRBV6-6 and TRBJ2-7; 13 nucleotides align to TRBD2. V dropped 10 bases and J dropped 7; count of bases not matched to a gene: 7. CDR3 length: 13 residues. Germline V gene sequence: CDR1 MNHNY, CDR2 SVGAGI (reference sequence). The CDR3 DNA reads as TGTGCCACCGGACTAGCGGGAGCTGGGGAGCAGTACTTC. Its translation: CATGLAGAGEQYF.

The DNA of the CDR3 is TGCGCCAGCAGCTTGAGGCTGGGACAAGAGACCCAGTACTTC. Amino acids: CASSLRLGQETQYF. The V and J genes are TRBV5-1 and TRBJ2-5; D gene unclear. Germline V CDR1 and CDR2: SGHRS, YFSETQ. V lost 1 base to trimming and J lost 2 bases, with 9 bases between them. The CDR3 loop spans 14 amino acids.

A few counts support this clonotype. The J gene is TRBJ2-1, the V gene TRBV4-2, with a weak D call TRBD2 (5 bases). Trimming cost V 0 bases and J 8 bases, with 14 bases left between them. CDR1 and CDR2 from the germline V gene are LGHNA and YNFKEQ. This CDR3 is 15 amino acids long. DNA of the CDR3: TGTGCCAGCAGCCAAGAAGCGGCGGCACGCGATGAGCAGTTCTTC. Amino acid sequence: CASSQEAAARDEQFF.